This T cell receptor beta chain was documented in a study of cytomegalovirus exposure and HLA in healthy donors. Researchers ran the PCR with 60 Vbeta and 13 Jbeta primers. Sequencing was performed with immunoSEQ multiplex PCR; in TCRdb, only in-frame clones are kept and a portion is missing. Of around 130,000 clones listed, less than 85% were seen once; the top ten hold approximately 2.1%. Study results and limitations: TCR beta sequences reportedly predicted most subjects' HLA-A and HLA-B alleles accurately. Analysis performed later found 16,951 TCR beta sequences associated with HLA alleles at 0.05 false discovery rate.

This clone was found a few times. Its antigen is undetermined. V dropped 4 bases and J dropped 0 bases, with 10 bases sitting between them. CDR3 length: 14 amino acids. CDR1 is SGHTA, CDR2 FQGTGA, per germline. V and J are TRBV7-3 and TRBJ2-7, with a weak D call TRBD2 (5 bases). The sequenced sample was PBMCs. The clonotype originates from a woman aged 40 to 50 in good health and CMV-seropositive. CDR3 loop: CASSSRVSSYEQYF. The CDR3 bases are TGTGCCAGCAGCTCGAGGGTATCCTCCTACGAGCAGTACTTC.